Listed here are 30 T cell receptor beta chains from one sample, sequenced in a study of tumor-infiltrating lymphocytes in glioblastoma multiforme. Multiple V-beta primers and a C-beta primer amplified TCRB from RNA. TCRdb recomputed calls from the multiplex PCR reads with MiXCR, one row per CDR3 protein. The data show roughly 10,000 distinct CDR3 sequences, about three quarters seen once. Material: brain tumor tissue. The receptor source for this set is a male donor with glioblastoma.

The rearrangement uses TRBV11-3 and TRBJ2-2, with TRBD2 identical over 13 bases. The trim removed 9 bases at V and 6 bases at J, leaving 16 bases unmatched. The CDR3 loop spans 18 amino acids. Germline CDR1 reads SGHNT; CDR2 reads YENEEA. The CDR3 nucleotides read TGTGCCAGGAGCACCACCTCCGGACTAGCGGGAGAAGCCGGGGAGCTGTTTTTT. Translation gives CARSTTSGLAGEAGELFF.

About this clonotype itself: The junction departs from the called germline gene at one end, perhaps through a read error. The chain has TRBV12-3 or TRBV12-4 and TRBJ2-1; no definite D call. The CDR3 extends over 13 amino acids. CDR3 DNA: TGTGCCAGCAGTTTATACGGATACAATCAGCAGTTCTTC. Translating it yields CASSLYGYNQQFF.

The V call is TRBV20-1, the J call TRBJ2-3; 13 bases are shared with TRBD2. The V gene end was trimmed by 5 bases and the J gene end by 4 bases; junction bases not matched to a gene: 12. The CDR3 loop spans 17 amino acids. Germline loops: CDR1 DFQATT, CDR2 SNEGSKA (reference sequence). The CDR3 loop reads CSAAGLAGLARADTQYF. For the CDR3, the DNA is TGCAGTGCTGCGGGACTAGCGGGGCTGGCGAGGGCAGATACGCAGTATTTT.

The V gene is TRBV6-5, the J gene TRBJ2-1, with D tentatively TRBD1 or TRBD2 (6 bases each). This CDR3 region has 15 residues. Deletions cut 6 bases from V and 4 bases from J, with 16 bases between. Germline CDR1 reads MNHEY; CDR2 reads SVGAGI. The CDR3 here is CASRGGGQIYNEQFF. The CDR3 DNA follows: TGTGCCAGCAGGGGAGGCGGACAGATTTACAATGAGCAGTTCTTC.

This clonotype is categorized as large. The CDR3 loop is CSVFVQGFSEAFF. Here the CDR3 DNA reads TGCAGCGTTTTCGTACAGGGATTTTCGGAAGCTTTCTTT. The V gene is TRBV29-1, the J gene TRBJ1-1, with D possibly being TRBD1 (6 bases). Germline V gives CDR1 SQVTM, CDR2 ANQGSEA. The CDR3 consists of 13 residues. V was clipped by 5 bases and J by 8 bases, with 18 bases between them. Based on the CDR3 plus reference TRBV29-1 and TRBJ1-1, the full variable domain is SAVISQKPSRDICQRGTSLTIQCQVDSQVTMMFWYRQQPGQSLTLIATANQGSEATYESGFVIDKFPISRPNLTFSTLTVSNMSPEDSSIYLCSVFVQGFSEAFFGQGTRLTVV.

V and J are TRBV4-1 and TRBJ2-1, with 7 bases that match TRBD2. V lost 0 bases, J lost 2 bases, and 4 bases stayed unmatched. This CDR3 has 16 residues. Germline CDR1 and CDR2: MGHRA and YSYEKL. The CDR3 DNA sequence: TGCGCCAGCAGCCAAGAAGCGGGAATCACCTACAATGAGCAGTTCTTC. This encodes CASSQEAGITYNEQFF.

For this clonotype: The CDR3 carries no conserved terminal phenylalanine or tryptophan, so it likely arises from a read error. The DNA is left out, because the CDR3 cannot be placed on it with certainty; the CDR3 is given as TCRdb lists it. This rearrangement joins TRBV11-2 to TRBJ2-7; the D call TRBD2 from the table was never checked on the DNA. Germline-derived CDR1 and CDR2 are SGHAT and FQNNGV. The CDR3 contains 15 residues when both ends are counted. The CDR3 spells CVSSFSSLALYEPYS.

To note about this clonotype: As the CDR3 is not closed by the conserved phenylalanine or tryptophan, this likely results from a read error. V and J are TRBV29-1 and TRBJ1-1, with D possibly being TRBD1 (6 bases). Germline CDR1 and CDR2: SQVTM and ANQGSEA. The CDR3 loop spans 14 amino acids. CDR3 sequence (DNA): TGCAGAGTTGAAATGGGACATAGAAACACTGAAGCTTTCTCT. As protein: CRVEMGHRNTEAFS.

The chain combines TRBV29-1 with TRBJ2-7, with D perhaps assigned TRBD1 or TRBD2 (5 bases each). The V gene's germline CDR1 is SQVTM and CDR2 ANQGSEA. V was pared by 2 bases and J by 6 bases, with 14 bases between. This CDR3 has 13 amino acids. The CDR3 region has the DNA TGCAGCGTTGAAAATTTAGGGGACGGCGAGCAGTACTTC. Its protein product is CSVENLGDGEQYF.

On this clonotype: The germline gene is not matched at one end of the junction; a read error may be the cause. The chain uses TRBV20-1 and TRBJ2-7, with D perhaps matching TRBD2 (6 bases). Germline lookup yields CDR1 DFQATT and CDR2 SNEGSKA (reference sequence). This CDR3 is built from 14 residues. CDR3 nucleotide sequence: TGCAGAGCTAGAGCCCCGGGACTCTCGGAGGGGCAGTACTTC. Translating gives CRARAPGLSEGQYF.

The chain combines TRBV11-2 with TRBJ1-5; a possible D gene is TRBD1 (6 bases). CDR1 and CDR2 (germline): SGHAT, FQNNGV. This CDR3 region has 14 residues. Between the trimmed V and J ends, which lost 9 bases and 6 bases, there was a span of 18 bases. CDR3 sequence reads: CARSEGGGGQPQHF. The CDR3 DNA sequence: TGTGCCAGGAGCGAAGGCGGAGGGGGTCAGCCCCAGCATTTT.

On this clonotype: Germline is not matched at one junction end, which may reflect a read error. The V call is TRBV29-1, the J call TRBJ1-6; D is uncertain. Germline V gene lookup returns CDR1 SQVTM and CDR2 ANQGSEA. The CDR3 has 13 amino acids. The CDR3 reads CSAARNRESPLHF. CDR3 DNA: TGCAGCGCTGCCAGGAACAGAGAATCACCCCTCCACTTC.

In its sample, this clonotype was seen a few times. Germline is not matched at one junction end, which may reflect a read error. The chain couples TRBV29-1 to TRBJ2-2, with D perhaps TRBD1 (6 bases). The length of the CDR3 is 13 residues. CDR1 and CDR2 (germline): SQVTM, ANQGSEA. The CDR3 DNA follows: TGCATCGCCCGGACAGCGAACACCGGGGAGCTTTTTTTT. Residues: CIARTANTGELFF.

This clonotype was seen repeatedly, ten times or more. CDR3 amino acids: CASSNVGGLLGNTEAFF. The CDR3 nucleotides are TGTGCCAGCAGCAATGTTGGGGGGCTGTTAGGGAACACTGAAGCTTTCTTT. V gene TRBV7-9 combines with J gene TRBJ1-1, with D maybe TRBD1 (6 bases). The CDR3 has 17 amino acids. Germline CDR1 reads SEHNR; CDR2 reads FQNEAQ (reference sequence). V was shortened by 5 bases and J by 1 base, with 20 bases between the two germline ends.

This clonotype occurred a few times. The gene calls are TRBV11-2 and TRBJ1-1; D unclear. The ends were cut back, 0 bases at V and 5 bases at J, with 7 bases in the middle. Germline V gives CDR1 SGHAT, CDR2 FQNNGV. CDR3 size: 13 residues. The CDR3 sequence is CASSLDPSTEAFF. The CDR3 bases are TGTGCCAGCAGCTTAGATCCATCAACTGAAGCTTTCTTT.

A note on this clonotype: Germline is not matched at one junction end, which may reflect a read error. The chain recombines TRBV6-1 with TRBJ2-7; D could derive from TRBD1 or TRBD2 (5 bases each). The CDR3 totals 13 residues. Germline loops: CDR1 MNHNS, CDR2 SASEGT. This CDR3 reads CASNERGAYEQYF. CDR3 nucleotides: TGTGCCAGCAATGAAAGGGGAGCCTACGAGCAGTACTTC.

Notes on this clonotype: A read error may produce the germline difference seen at one junction end. The rearrangement joins TRBV5-1 to TRBJ2-3; tentative D call: TRBD1 (6 bases). From germline, CDR1 is SGHRS and CDR2 YFSETQ. The CDR3 is made up of 13 amino acids. The chain's CDR3 is CASSLERGDTQYF. The CDR3 DNA reads TGCGCTAGCAGCTTGGAAAGGGGGGATACGCAGTATTTT.

This chain joins TRBV20-1 and TRBJ1-1; D gene unclear. Germline-derived CDR1 and CDR2 are DFQATT and SNEGSKA (reference sequence). CDR3 size: 14 residues. Trimming removed 1 base from V and 12 bases from J, with 21 bases in between. The CDR3 DNA sequence: TGCAGTGCTAGAGGTCTCAGCGTGAACACTGAGACTTTCTTT. This translates into CSARGLSVNTETFF.

Concerning this clonotype: Germline and junction disagree at one end, which may indicate a read error. The rearrangement uses TRBV7-8 and TRBJ2-1, with 7 bases matching TRBD2. This CDR3 has 15 amino acids. Looked up from germline, CDR1 is SGHVS and CDR2 is FQNEAQ. The CDR3 bases are TGTGCCAGCAGCTTATGGAAGGGACTAAAATATGAGCGGCTCTTC. As protein: CASSLWKGLKYERLF.

The DNA for the CDR3 is TGTGCCAGCAGCATGGATCTTGGAGACAGCTTCTCCTACGAGCAGTACTTC. Its translation: CASSMDLGDSFSYEQYF. This chain links TRBV11-2 with TRBJ2-7; a weak D match, TRBD1 (5 bases). This CDR3 region has 17 residues. Per the germline V gene, CDR1 is SGHAT and CDR2 is FQNNGV. Trimming took 5 bases from V and 0 from J, leaving 20 bases between them.

Details on this clonotype: The conserved closing phenylalanine or tryptophan is absent in this CDR3, likely reflecting a read error. J is TRBJ2-1 and V is TRBV11-2; 7 nucleotides agree with TRBD1. Germline values: CDR1 SGHAT, CDR2 FQNNGV. This CDR3 has 17 amino acids. The CDR3 DNA is TGTACCAGCAGCTTAGCAGTAAGGGGGCCTTCGCGCAATGAACAGTTCTAC. Translating gives CTSSLAVRGPSRNEQFY.

The rearrangement uses TRBV29-1 and TRBJ2-1; 7 nucleotides match TRBD1. CDR3 length: 14 amino acids. V gave up 5 bases and J gave up 8 bases; unmatched junction bases: 12. Germline V lookup: CDR1 SQVTM, CDR2 ANQGSEA. The CDR3 DNA sequence: TGCAGCGTTAGGGGGCGGCAGGGTGGCGATGAGCAGTTCTTC. Amino acids: CSVRGRQGGDEQFF.

This chain uses TRBV10-3 with TRBJ2-1, with 9 bases identical to TRBD1. The CDR3 contains 16 residues. V trimming: 0 bases; J trimming: 9 bases; junction bases outside the gene matches: 9. The germline CDR1 and CDR2 sequences are ENHRY and SYGVKD. Here the CDR3 reads CAISESEQGARAEQFF. As DNA, the CDR3 is TGTGCCATCAGTGAGTCGGAACAGGGGGCAAGGGCTGAGCAGTTCTTC.

Worth noting for this clonotype: The junction and the germline gene differ at one end; a read error may be behind it. The chain joins TRBV5-8 to TRBJ2-4; D is ambiguous. CDR3 size: 15 residues. CDR1 and CDR2 from the germline V gene are SGHTS and YDEGEE. Here the CDR3 DNA reads TGTGCCAGCAGCCCCCTGGAGATAGCCAAAAACATCCAGTACTTC. Translation: CASSPLEIAKNIQYF. Full variable domain (remainder filled in from reference TRBV5-8 and TRBJ2-4): EAGVTQSPTHLIKTRGQQATLRCSPISGHTSVYWYQQALGLGLQFLLWYDEGEERNRGNFPPRFSGRQFPNYSSELNVNALELEDSALYLCASSPLEIAKNIQYFGAGTRLSVL.

Here the CDR3 reads CSARDDSSNYGYTF. DNA of the CDR3: TGCAGTGCTAGAGACGACAGTTCTAACTATGGCTACACCTTC. V is TRBV20-1 and J is TRBJ1-2; a possible D gene is TRBD1 (5 bases). CDR1 and CDR2 from the germline V gene are DFQATT and SNEGSKA (reference sequence). V was pared by 0 bases and J by 0 bases, with 8 bases between. The CDR3 runs 14 residues.

The chain joins TRBV11-1 to TRBJ2-1; 8 bases are shared with TRBD2. Germline loops: CDR1 SGHAT, CDR2 FQDESV (reference sequence). The CDR3 extends over 17 amino acids. The V segment lost 6 bases and the J segment 7 bases; nucleotides outside the gene matches: 17. The CDR3 DNA follows: TGTGCCAGCAGGCAATTACTGCCTTGCGGGAGGTCGAATGAGCAGTTCTTC. Amino acid sequence: CASRQLLPCGRSNEQFF.

Turning to this clonotype: Because the CDR3 is missing its conserved closing phenylalanine or tryptophan, this is likely a read error. The DNA is left out, because the CDR3 cannot be placed on it with certainty; the CDR3 is given as TCRdb lists it. The J gene is TRBJ1-6, the V gene TRBV20-1. The CDR3 spans 15 amino acids, including both terminal residues. Germline V lookup: CDR1 DFQATT, CDR2 SNEGSKA (reference sequence). The CDR3 sequence: CSARGRGSVNSRLHS.

Of note for this clonotype: One end of the junction is discordant with germline, which a read error may explain. This rearrangement joins TRBV28 to TRBJ2-7; no clear D. This CDR3 has 15 amino acids. Germline-derived CDR1 and CDR2 are MDHEN and SYDVKM. The CDR3 loop is CTSSPERLGYYEQYF. CDR3 DNA: TGTACCAGCAGTCCCGAGCGTTTGGGTTACTACGAACAGTACTTC.

This clonotype was recorded a few times. The genes are TRBV12-3 or TRBV12-4 and TRBJ2-7; no clear D. The V gene lost 6 bases and the J gene lost 3 bases, with 12 bases spanning the gap. The CDR3 totals 13 residues. The CDR3 DNA reads as TGTGCCAGCAGCCTCAATTTAGACTACGAGCAGTACTTC. It translates to CASSLNLDYEQYF.

V and J are TRBV4-1 and TRBJ1-2; 7 positions agree with TRBD1. With 2 bases clipped from V and 2 bases from J, the junction kept 8 bases outside the gene matches. CDR1 is MGHRA and CDR2 is YSYEKL in the germline V gene. This CDR3 contains 16 residues. The CDR3 nucleotides read TGCGCCAGCAGCCAAAAGCTATACAGGGGAAACTATGGCTACACCTTC. It yields the protein CASSQKLYRGNYGYTF.